What follows is one T cell receptor (beta chain) and its context. No cognate antigen has been identified for it. No base-level quality is on record; no much larger clone is a single base apart. The CDR3 sequence holds 13 residues, the cysteine and phenylalanine included. The kept DNA is CDR3 alone, 39 bases in frame from the first base. Taken from the germline V gene, the CDR1 and CDR2 loops are ENHRY and SYGVKD. The junction carries 8 bases between V and J, which are trimmed by 9 bases and 0 bases respectively. For sequencing of the TCRbeta CDR3 region, genomic DNA was extracted from the sorted cells. The immunoSEQ Assay was used for sequencing of TCRbeta CDR3 regions. TCRdb limited this immuneACCESS table to in-frame rearrangements with V and J called. A share of clones is missing; checked studies link under half to unresolved V genes, and the rest is unexplained. The sample yields tens of thousands of clones; roughly nine tenths were counted once. In total, the top ten clones hold over 8% of the sample.

Patients with a history of autoimmune disease or receiving systemic immunosuppression were excluded from the trial. Peripheral blood for TCR sequencing was collected from all dose cohorts at baseline, on cycle 4 day 1, and on cycle 7 day 1. The samples were drawn from a first-in-human, open-label, multicenter phase I dose-escalation trial of ivuxolimab. Adults with locally advanced or metastatic head and neck squamous cell, hepatocellular, melanoma or renal cell carcinoma were enrolled in the trial. Before TCR sequencing, CD4+ and CD8+ T cells were separately sorted from peripheral blood. This entry belongs to a study of OX40 agonist ivuxolimab in advanced cancers. Broadly, across the study: The costimulatory receptor OX40 (CD134) was targeted by ivuxolimab, a fully human IgG2 agonistic monoclonal antibody. Intravenous ivuxolimab was administered to patients every 2 weeks at six dose levels: 0.01, 0.1, 0.3, 1.5, 3 and 10 mg/kg. Among the roughly 50 dose-escalation patients, some 20 had hepatocellular carcinoma, around 15 melanoma, 9 renal cell carcinoma and 9 head and neck cancer. The dose-escalation cohort was around 83% male with a mean age of about 60 years, ranging from about 23 to 85. Patients were allowed to have had prior anti-PD-1, anti-PD-L1 or anti-CTLA-4 therapy, and 40% to 45% of the dose-escalation patients had previously received checkpoint inhibitors. Three dose-escalation patients achieved partial responses, one with hepatocellular carcinoma and two with cutaneous melanoma. Peripheral TCRbeta sequencing aimed to test whether ivuxolimab altered TCR sequence diversity and caused clonal T-cell expansion. The paper describes the monotherapy dose-escalation part (N ≈ 52 patients) of the phase I trial of ivuxolimab.

Broad study findings and their caveats: Low levels of normalized T-cell clonal expansion were also seen in some patients who did not respond. The antigen specificity of the clonally expanded peripheral T cells was not determined. On average, CD8+ T cells showed more expanded clones than CD4+ T cells after ivuxolimab. In the 0.1-3.0 mg/kg groups, partial responders had among the lowest normalized peripheral clonal expansion, particularly in CD8+ T cells. At doses of 0.1 to 3.0 mg/kg, clonal expansion of both CD4+ and CD8+ blood T cells was observed from baseline to week 6.

Here the sequenced sample was CD4+ or CD8+ T cells sorted from blood, taken in a trial of the OX40 agonist ivuxolimab. The chain joins TRBV10-3 to TRBJ1-4; the D segment cannot be called with confidence. This receptor was taken from an adult with an advanced solid tumor such as melanoma, head and neck, liver or kidney cancer. The sequence in DNA is TGTGCCATGCGCCGGGCAACTAATGAAAAACTGTTTTTT. Its protein is CAMRRATNEKLFF.